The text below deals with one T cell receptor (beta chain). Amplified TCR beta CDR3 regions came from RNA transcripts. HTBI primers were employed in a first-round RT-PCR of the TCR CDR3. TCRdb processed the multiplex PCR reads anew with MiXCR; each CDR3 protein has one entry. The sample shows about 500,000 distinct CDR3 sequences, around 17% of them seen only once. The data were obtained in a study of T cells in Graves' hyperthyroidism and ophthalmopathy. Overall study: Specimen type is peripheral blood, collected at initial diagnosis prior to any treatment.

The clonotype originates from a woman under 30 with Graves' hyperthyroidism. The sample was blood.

CDR3 sequence (DNA): TGTGCCAGCAGCATAGGACTAGCGGGGACTGAGACCCAGTACTTC. Encoded protein: CASSIGLAGTETQYF. The chain is built from TRBV7-9 and TRBJ2-5; 12 bases are a match to TRBD2. V gave up 5 bases and J gave up 5 bases; unmatched junction bases: 6. This CDR3 region has 15 residues. Germline V gene sequence: CDR1 SEHNR, CDR2 FQNEAQ (reference sequence).